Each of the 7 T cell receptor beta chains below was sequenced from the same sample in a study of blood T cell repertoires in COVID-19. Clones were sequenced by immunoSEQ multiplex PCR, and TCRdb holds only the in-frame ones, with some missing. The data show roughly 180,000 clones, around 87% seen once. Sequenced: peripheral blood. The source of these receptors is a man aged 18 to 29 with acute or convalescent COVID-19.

CDR3 sequence (DNA): TGTGCCAGCAGCTTAGGGGCAGTTAACACAGATACGCAGTATTTT. Translated, it gives CASSLGAVNTDTQYF. The chain joins TRBV7-9 to TRBJ2-3; D not resolved. The ends were cut back, 1 base at V and 2 bases at J, with 10 bases in the middle. Germline assignment: CDR1 SEHNR and CDR2 FQNEAQ (reference sequence). The CDR3 sequence is 15 residues long.

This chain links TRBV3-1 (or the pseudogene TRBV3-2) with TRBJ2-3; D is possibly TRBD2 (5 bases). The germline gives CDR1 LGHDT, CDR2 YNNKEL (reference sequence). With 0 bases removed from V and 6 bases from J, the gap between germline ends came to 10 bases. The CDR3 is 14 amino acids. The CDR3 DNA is TGTGCCAGCAGCCAAGATCTGGCTAGCGATACGCAGTATTTT. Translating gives CASSQDLASDTQYF.

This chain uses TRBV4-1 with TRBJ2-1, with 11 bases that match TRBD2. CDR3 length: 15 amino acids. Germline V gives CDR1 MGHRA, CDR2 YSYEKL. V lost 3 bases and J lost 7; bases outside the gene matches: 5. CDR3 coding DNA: TGCGCCAGCAGCCACCTAGCGGGGGGAGGAAATGAGCAGTTCTTC. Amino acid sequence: CASSHLAGGGNEQFF.

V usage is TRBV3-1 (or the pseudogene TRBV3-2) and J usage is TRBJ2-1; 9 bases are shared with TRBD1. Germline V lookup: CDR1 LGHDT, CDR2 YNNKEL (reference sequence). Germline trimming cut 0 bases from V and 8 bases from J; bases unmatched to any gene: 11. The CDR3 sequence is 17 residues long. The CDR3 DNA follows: TGTGCCAGCAGCCAAGATCCCACAGGGGGCTATTCGGATGAGCAGTTCTTC. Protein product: CASSQDPTGGYSDEQFF.

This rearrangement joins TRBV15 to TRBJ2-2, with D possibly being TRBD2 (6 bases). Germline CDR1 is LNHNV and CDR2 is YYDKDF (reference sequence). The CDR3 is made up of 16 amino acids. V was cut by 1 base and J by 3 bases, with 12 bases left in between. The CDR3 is CATSRGVGLHTGELFF. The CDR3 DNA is TGTGCCACCAGCAGAGGGGTGGGACTTCACACCGGGGAGCTGTTTTTT.

The CDR3 is CAWILGGYNSPLHF. The CDR3 coding sequence is TGTGCCTGGATCCTCGGGGGTTATAATTCACCCCTCCACTTT. The rearrangement joins TRBV30 to TRBJ1-6; D might be TRBD1 (5 bases). The CDR3 is made up of 14 amino acids. The V gene's germline CDR1 is GTSNPN and CDR2 SVGIG (reference sequence). The germline V and J ends were trimmed by 4 bases and 4 bases, with 11 bases remaining between them.

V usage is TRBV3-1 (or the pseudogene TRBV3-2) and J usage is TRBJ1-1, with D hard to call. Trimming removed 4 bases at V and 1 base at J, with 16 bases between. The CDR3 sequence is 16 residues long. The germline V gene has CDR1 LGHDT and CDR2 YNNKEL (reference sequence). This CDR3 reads CASSRNTPRANTEAFF. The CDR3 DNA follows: TGTGCCAGCAGCCGGAATACCCCTAGAGCGAACACTGAAGCTTTCTTT.